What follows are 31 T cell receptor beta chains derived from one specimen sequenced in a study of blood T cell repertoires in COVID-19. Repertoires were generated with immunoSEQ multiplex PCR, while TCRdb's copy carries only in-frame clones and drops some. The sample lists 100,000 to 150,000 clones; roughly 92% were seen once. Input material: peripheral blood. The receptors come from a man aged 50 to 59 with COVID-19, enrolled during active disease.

DNA for the CDR3: TGTGCCAGCAGCCAAGGACTCCAAGAGACCCAGTACTTC. The encoded protein is CASSQGLQETQYF. The chain carries TRBV14 and TRBJ2-5; D is undetermined. The V end was cut by 1 base, the J end by 1 base, with 4 bases between. Germline values: CDR1 SGHDN, CDR2 FVKESK. There are 13 residues in the CDR3.

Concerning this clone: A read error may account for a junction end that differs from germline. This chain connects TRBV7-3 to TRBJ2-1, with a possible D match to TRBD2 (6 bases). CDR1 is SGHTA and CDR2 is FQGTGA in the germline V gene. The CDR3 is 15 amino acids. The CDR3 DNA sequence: TGTGCCAGCAGCCTGGCCGGGACTTCCTCCAATGAGCAGTTCTTC. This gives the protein CASSLAGTSSNEQFF. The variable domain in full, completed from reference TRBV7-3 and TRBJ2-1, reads GAGVSQTPSNKVTEKGKYVELRCDPISGHTALYWYRQSLGQGPEFLIYFQGTGAADDSGLPNDRFFAVRPEGSVSTLKIQRTERGDSAVYLCASSLAGTSSNEQFFGPGTRLTVL.

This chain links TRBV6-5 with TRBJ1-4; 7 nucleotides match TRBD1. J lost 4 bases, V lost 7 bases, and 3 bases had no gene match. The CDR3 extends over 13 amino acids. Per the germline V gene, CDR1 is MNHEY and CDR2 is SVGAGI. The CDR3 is CASKGQINEKLFF. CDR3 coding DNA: TGTGCCAGCAAGGGACAGATTAATGAAAAACTGTTTTTT.

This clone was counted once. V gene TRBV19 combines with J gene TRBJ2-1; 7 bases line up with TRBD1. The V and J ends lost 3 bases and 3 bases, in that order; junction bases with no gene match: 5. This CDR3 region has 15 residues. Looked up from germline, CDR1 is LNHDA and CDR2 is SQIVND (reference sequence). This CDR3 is CASSISGTDYNEQFF. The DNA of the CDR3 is TGTGCCAGTAGTATTTCCGGGACAGACTACAATGAGCAGTTCTTC. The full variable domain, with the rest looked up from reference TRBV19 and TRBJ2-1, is DGGITQSPKYLFRKEGQNVTLSCEQNLNHDAMYWYRQDPGQGLRLIYYSQIVNDFQKGDIAEGYSVSREKKESFPLTVTSAQKNPTAFYLCASSISGTDYNEQFFGPGTRLTVL.

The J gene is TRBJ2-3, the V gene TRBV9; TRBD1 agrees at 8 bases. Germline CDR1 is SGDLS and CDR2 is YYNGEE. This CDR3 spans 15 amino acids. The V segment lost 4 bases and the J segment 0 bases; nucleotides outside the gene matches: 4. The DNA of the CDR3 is TGTGCCAGCAGCCTCCAGGGGGCTAGCACAGATACGCAGTATTTT. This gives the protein CASSLQGASTDTQYF.

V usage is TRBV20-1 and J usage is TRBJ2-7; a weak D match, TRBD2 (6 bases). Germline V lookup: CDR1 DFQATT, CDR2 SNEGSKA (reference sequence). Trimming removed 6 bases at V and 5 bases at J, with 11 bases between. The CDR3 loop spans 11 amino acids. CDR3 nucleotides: TGCAGTGCCCGACTAGTAAACGAGCAGTACTTC. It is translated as CSARLVNEQYF.

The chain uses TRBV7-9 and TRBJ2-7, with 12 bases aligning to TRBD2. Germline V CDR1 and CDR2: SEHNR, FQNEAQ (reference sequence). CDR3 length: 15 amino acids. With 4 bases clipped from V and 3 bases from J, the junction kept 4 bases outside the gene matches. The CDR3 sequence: CASSSGLAGHYEQYV. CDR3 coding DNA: TGTGCCAGCAGCTCCGGACTAGCGGGACACTACGAGCAGTACGTC.

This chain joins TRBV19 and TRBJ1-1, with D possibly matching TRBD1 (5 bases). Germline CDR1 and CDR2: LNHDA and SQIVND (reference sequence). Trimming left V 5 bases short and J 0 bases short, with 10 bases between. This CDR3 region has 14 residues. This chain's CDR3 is CASSWGPMNTEAFF. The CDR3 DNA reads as TGTGCCAGTAGTTGGGGCCCCATGAACACTGAAGCTTTCTTT.

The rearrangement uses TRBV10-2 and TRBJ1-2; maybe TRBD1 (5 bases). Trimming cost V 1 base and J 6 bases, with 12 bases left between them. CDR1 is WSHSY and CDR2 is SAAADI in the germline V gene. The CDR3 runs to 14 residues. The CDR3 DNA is TGCGCCAGCAGTGAGTGGCAGGGTGTAAATGGCTACACCTTC. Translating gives CASSEWQGVNGYTF.

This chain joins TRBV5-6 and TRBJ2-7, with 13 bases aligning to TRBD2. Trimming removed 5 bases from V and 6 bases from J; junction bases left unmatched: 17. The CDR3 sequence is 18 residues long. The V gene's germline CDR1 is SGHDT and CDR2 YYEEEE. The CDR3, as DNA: TGTGCCAGCAGGACCCGACGAGGACTAGCGGGAGAGAAGAGCGAGCAGTACGTC. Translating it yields CASRTRRGLAGEKSEQYV.

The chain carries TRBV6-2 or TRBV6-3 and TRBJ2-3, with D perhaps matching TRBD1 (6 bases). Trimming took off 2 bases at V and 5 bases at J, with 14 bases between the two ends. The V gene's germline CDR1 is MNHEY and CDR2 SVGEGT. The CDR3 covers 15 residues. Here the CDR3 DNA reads TGTGCCAGCAGTTACCAGGCCAGGGGAAGAGATACGCAGTATTTT. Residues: CASSYQARGRDTQYF.

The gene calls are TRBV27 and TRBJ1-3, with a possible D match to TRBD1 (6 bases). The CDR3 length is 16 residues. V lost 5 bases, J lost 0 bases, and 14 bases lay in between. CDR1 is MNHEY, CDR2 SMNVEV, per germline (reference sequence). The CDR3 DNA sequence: TGTGCCAGCAGTCCCTTCGGACAGAGCTCTGGAAACACCATATATTTT. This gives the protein CASSPFGQSSGNTIYF.

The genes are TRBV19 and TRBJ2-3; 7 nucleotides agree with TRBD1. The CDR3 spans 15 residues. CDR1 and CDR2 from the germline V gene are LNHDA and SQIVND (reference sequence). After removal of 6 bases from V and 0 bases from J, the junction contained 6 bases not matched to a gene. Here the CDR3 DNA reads TGTGCCAGTAGGATGACAGGGTCTAGCACAGATACGCAGTATTTT. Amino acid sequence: CASRMTGSSTDTQYF.

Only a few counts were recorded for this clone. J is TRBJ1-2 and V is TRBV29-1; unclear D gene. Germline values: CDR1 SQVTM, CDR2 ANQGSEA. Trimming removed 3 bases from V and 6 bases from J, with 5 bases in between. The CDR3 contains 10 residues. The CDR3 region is CSVDGDGYTF. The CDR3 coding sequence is TGCAGCGTTGATGGAGATGGCTACACCTTC.

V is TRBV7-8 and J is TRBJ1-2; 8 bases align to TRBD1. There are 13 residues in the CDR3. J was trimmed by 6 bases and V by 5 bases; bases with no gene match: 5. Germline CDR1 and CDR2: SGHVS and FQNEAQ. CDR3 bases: TGTGCCAGCAGCCCGACAGGGGCCAATGGCTACACCTTC. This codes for CASSPTGANGYTF.

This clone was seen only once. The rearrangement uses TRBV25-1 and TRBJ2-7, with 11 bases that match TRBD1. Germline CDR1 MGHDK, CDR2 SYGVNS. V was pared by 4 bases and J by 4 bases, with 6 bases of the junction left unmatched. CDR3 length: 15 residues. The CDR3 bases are TGTGCCAGCAGTGGCGGACAGGGGGCGCAATACGAGCAGTACTTC. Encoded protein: CASSGGQGAQYEQYF.

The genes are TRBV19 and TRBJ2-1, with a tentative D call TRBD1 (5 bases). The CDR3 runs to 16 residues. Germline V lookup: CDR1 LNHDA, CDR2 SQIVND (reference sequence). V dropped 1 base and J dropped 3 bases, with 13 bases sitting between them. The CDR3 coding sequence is TGTGCCAGTAGTATAGGTCTTGGGGCAGGCTACAATGAGCAGTTCTTC. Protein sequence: CASSIGLGAGYNEQFF.

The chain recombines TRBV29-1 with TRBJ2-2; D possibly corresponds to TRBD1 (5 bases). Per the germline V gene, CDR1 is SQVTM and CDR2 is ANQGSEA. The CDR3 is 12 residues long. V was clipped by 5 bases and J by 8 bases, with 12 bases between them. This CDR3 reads CSVHEGVGELFF. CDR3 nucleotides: TGCAGCGTTCATGAAGGGGTAGGGGAGCTGTTTTTT.

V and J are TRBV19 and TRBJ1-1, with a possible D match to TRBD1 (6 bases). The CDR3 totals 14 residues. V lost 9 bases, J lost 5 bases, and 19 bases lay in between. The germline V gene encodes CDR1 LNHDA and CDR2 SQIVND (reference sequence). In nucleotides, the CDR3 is TGTGCCAGCACAAACAGGGAGATTATGACTGAAGCTTTCTTT. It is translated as CASTNREIMTEAFF.

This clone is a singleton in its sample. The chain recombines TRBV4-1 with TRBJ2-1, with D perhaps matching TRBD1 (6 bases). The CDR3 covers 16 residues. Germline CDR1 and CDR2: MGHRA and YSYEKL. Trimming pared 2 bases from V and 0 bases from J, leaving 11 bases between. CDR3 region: CASSQTGTSSYNEQFF. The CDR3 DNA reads TGCGCCAGCAGCCAAACCGGGACAAGCTCCTACAATGAGCAGTTCTTC.

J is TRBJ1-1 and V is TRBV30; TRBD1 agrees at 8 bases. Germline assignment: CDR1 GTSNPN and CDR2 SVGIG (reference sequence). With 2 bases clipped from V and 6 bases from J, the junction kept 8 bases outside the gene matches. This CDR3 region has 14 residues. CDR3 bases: TGTGCCTGGAGTTCCGGGACAGGAGGCGCTGAAGCTTTCTTT. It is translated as CAWSSGTGGAEAFF.

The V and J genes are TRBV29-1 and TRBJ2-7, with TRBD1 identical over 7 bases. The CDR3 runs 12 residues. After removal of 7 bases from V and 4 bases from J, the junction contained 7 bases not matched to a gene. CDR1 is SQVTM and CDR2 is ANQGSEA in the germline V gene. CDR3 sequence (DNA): TGCAGCGCTGGGACAGAAGAATACGAGCAGTACTTC. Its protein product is CSAGTEEYEQYF.

CDR3 residues: CATSDPFRDTQYF. CDR3 coding DNA: TGTGCCACCAGTGATCCCTTCAGGGATACGCAGTATTTT. The chain uses TRBV24-1 and TRBJ2-3; no definite D call. In germline, CDR1 is KGHDR, CDR2 SFDVKD. The ends were cut back, 3 bases at V and 6 bases at J, with 9 bases in the middle. The CDR3 runs 13 residues.

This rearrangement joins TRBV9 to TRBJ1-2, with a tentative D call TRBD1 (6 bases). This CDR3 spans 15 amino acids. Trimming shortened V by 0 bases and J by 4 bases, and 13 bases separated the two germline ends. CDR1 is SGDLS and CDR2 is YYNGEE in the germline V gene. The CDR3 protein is CASSVGPGQLYGYTF. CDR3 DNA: TGTGCCAGCAGCGTAGGCCCCGGACAGCTCTATGGCTACACCTTC.

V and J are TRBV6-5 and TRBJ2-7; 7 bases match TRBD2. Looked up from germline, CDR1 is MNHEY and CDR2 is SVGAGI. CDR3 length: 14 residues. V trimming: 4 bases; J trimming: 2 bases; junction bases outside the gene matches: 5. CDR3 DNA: TGTGCCAGCAGTTGGGGACGGGGGGCCTACGAGCAGTACTTC. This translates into CASSWGRGAYEQYF.

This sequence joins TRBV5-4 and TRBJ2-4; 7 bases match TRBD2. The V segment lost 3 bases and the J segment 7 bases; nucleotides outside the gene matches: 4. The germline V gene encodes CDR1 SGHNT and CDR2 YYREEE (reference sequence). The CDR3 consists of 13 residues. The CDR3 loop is CASSSGRGNIQYF. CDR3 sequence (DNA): TGTGCCAGCAGCTCTGGGCGGGGGAACATTCAGTACTTC.

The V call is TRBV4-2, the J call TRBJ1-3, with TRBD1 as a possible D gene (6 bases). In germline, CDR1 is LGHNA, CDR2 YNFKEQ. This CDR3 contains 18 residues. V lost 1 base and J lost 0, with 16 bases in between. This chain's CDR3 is CASSQAGHTDSSGNTIYF. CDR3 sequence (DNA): TGTGCCAGCAGCCAAGCGGGACACACCGACAGCTCTGGAAACACCATATATTTT.

The CDR3 DNA reads TGTGCCAGCAGTTACCCTACTAGCGGGAGGTTTGGAGAGACCCAGTACTTC. Its protein is CASSYPTSGRFGETQYF. The chain employs TRBV6-2 or TRBV6-3 and TRBJ2-5, with 12 bases that match TRBD2. The CDR3 extends over 17 amino acids. Germline CDR1 is MNHEY and CDR2 is SVGEGT. After removal of 2 bases from V and 4 bases from J, the junction contained 8 bases not matched to a gene.

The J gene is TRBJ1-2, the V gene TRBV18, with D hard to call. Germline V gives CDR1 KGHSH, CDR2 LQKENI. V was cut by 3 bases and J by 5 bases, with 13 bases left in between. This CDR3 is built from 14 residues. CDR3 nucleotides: TGTGCCAGCTCACCTCCGGGGATCGGGTATGGCTACACCTTC. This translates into CASSPPGIGYGYTF.

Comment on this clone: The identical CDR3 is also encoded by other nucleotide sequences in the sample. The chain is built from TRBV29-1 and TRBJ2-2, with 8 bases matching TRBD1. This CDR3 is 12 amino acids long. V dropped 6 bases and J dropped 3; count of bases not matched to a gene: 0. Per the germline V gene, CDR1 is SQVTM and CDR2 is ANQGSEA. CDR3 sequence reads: CSVGQDTGELFF. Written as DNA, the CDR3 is TGCAGCGTGGGACAGGACACCGGGGAGCTGTTTTTT.

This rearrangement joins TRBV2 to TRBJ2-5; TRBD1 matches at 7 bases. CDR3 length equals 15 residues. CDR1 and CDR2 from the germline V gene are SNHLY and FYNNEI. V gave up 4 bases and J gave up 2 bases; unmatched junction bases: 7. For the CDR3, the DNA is TGTGCCAGCAGTGTTCAGGGGGTTGGACAAGAGACCCAGTACTTC. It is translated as CASSVQGVGQETQYF.